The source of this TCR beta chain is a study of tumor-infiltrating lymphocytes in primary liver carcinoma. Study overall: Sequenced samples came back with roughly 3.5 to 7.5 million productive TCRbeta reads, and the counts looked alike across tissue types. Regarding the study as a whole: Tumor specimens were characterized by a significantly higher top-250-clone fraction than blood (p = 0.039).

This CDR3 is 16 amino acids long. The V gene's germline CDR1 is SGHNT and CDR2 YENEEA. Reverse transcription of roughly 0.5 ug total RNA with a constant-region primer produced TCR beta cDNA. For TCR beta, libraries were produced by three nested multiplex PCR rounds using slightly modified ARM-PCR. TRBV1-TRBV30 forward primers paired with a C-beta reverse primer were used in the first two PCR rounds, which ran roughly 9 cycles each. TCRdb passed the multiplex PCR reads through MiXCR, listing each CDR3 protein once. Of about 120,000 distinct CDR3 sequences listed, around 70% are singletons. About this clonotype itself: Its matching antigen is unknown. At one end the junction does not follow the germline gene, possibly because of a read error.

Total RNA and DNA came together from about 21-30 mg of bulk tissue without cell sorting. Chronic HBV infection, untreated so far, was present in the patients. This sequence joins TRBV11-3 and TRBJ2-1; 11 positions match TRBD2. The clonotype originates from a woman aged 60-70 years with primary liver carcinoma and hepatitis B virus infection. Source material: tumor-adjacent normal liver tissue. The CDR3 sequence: CTSSVGSGRDYDEQFF. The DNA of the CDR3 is TGTACCAGCAGTGTTGGTAGCGGGAGGGACTACGATGAGCAGTTCTTC.